This TCR beta chain was identified in a study of OX40 agonist ivuxolimab in advanced cancers. Study information: Each patient was given ivuxolimab into a vein every 2 weeks, at 0.01 to 10 mg/kg. With a range of 23 to 79, age averaged approximately 60 years, and around 80% were male.

V dropped 8 bases and J dropped 4 bases, with 19 bases sitting between them. Germline CDR1 MDHEN, CDR2 SYDVKM. The CDR3 runs to 15 residues. Clones were sequenced by immunoSEQ multiplex PCR, and TCRdb holds only the in-frame ones, with some missing. The table records 43,000 or so clones, almost 90% of them present only once. This clone showed up just once. This rearrangement joins TRBV28 to TRBJ2-3, with a tentative D call TRBD2 (6 bases). Sequenced material: CD4+ or CD8+ T cells sorted from blood, taken in a trial of the OX40 agonist ivuxolimab. The sequence derives from an adult with an advanced solid tumor such as melanoma, head and neck, liver or kidney cancer. CDR3 in DNA: TGTGCCAGCTTTGGCGGGGTGCCTGGCGCAGATACGCAGTATTTT. This gives the protein CASFGGVPGADTQYF.